The 13 T cell receptor beta chains given below trace back to one sample, sequenced in a study of blood T cell repertoires in COVID-19. Generated by immunoSEQ multiplex PCR, the TCRdb table keeps only in-frame clones and is missing some. This sample has tens of thousands of clones, with under 95% found just once. What was sequenced was peripheral blood. The origin of the receptors is a human donor in a cohort sampled during active COVID-19.

The J gene is TRBJ2-7, the V gene TRBV11-2; 14 nucleotides agree with TRBD2. The CDR3 length is 17 residues. J lost 4 bases, V lost 5 bases, and 10 bases had no gene match. Germline CDR1 and CDR2: SGHAT and FQNNGV. The CDR3 spells CASSLGLAGEAPYEQYF. CDR3 coding DNA: TGTGCCAGCAGCCTGGGACTAGCGGGGGAGGCCCCTTACGAGCAGTACTTC.

This chain joins TRBV29-1 and TRBJ1-1, with D possibly being TRBD1 (6 bases). Germline values: CDR1 SQVTM, CDR2 ANQGSEA. This CDR3 region has 15 residues. The germline V and J ends were trimmed by 3 bases and 0 bases, with 14 bases remaining between them. In DNA, the CDR3 is TGCAGCGTTGAGTCAGGGGTCGGCATGAACACTGAAGCTTTCTTT. This encodes CSVESGVGMNTEAFF.

This sequence joins TRBV11-2 and TRBJ1-6, with D perhaps matching TRBD1 (5 bases). CDR1 and CDR2 (germline): SGHAT, FQNNGV. The CDR3 is made up of 16 amino acids. The germline V and J ends were trimmed by 3 bases and 5 bases, with 14 bases remaining between them. This CDR3 reads CASSFSAATDNSPLHF. CDR3 DNA sequence: TGTGCCAGCAGCTTTTCGGCAGCGACAGATAATTCACCCCTCCACTTT.

This chain uses TRBV7-6 with TRBJ1-5; D gene unclear. With 1 base removed from V and 2 bases from J, the gap between germline ends came to 9 bases. The CDR3 has 15 residues. The germline gives CDR1 SGHVS, CDR2 FNYEAQ. CDR3 sequence reads: CASSLGPRGNQPQHF. The CDR3 nucleotides are TGTGCCAGCAGCTTAGGCCCCCGAGGCAATCAGCCCCAGCATTTT.

J is TRBJ1-2 and V is TRBV19; 9 nucleotides line up with TRBD1. J was trimmed by 4 bases and V by 2 bases; bases with no gene match: 17. The length of the CDR3 is 19 residues. CDR1 and CDR2 (germline): LNHDA, SQIVND (reference sequence). The CDR3 sequence: CASSIRLGTGSRPSYGYTF. In DNA form, the CDR3 reads TGTGCCAGTAGTATACGGCTCGGGACAGGGTCTCGGCCAAGCTATGGCTACACCTTC.

This chain links TRBV7-2 with TRBJ1-4; D is undetermined. This CDR3 spans 16 amino acids. V shed 2 bases and J shed 8 bases, with 18 bases lying between them. The germline V gene encodes CDR1 SGHTA and CDR2 FQGNSA. CDR3 in amino acids: CASSLLATVPGEKLFF. The CDR3 DNA is TGTGCCAGCAGCTTACTGGCGACGGTCCCAGGAGAAAAACTGTTTTTT. Looking up the rest from reference TRBV7-2 and TRBJ1-4 gives the full variable domain: GAGVSQSPSNKVTEKGKDVELRCDPISGHTALYWYRQSLGQGLEFLIYFQGNSAPDKSGLPSDRFSAERTGGSVSTLTIQRTQQEDSAVYLCASSLLATVPGEKLFFGSGTQLSVL.

The V call is TRBV9, the J call TRBJ2-5; weak D call: TRBD2 (6 bases). CDR3 size: 15 residues. Germline lookup yields CDR1 SGDLS and CDR2 YYNGEE. Trimming removed 3 bases from V and 1 base from J, with 13 bases in between. The CDR3 DNA sequence: TGTGCCAGCAGCGGGGCGGGGTATCCCCAAGAGACCCAGTACTTC. Translating it yields CASSGAGYPQETQYF.

A few counts support this clone. This chain connects TRBV5-3 to TRBJ2-7; 12 nucleotides agree with TRBD2. TRBV5-3 is designated an ORF whose function remains uncertain. V was clipped by 5 bases and J by 7 bases; unmatched bases: 10. The CDR3 is 15 residues long. The CDR3 is CARRLPSGGAKEQYF. CDR3 DNA sequence: TGTGCCAGAAGGTTGCCTAGCGGGGGGGCCAAGGAGCAGTACTTC.

This rearrangement joins TRBV27 to TRBJ2-3; maybe TRBD2 (7 bases). The germline gives CDR1 MNHEY, CDR2 SMNVEV (reference sequence). Trimming removed 7 bases from V and 2 bases from J, with 22 bases in between. The CDR3 consists of 17 residues. CDR3 protein: CASTPLGGGPYTDTQYF. The CDR3 DNA follows: TGTGCCAGCACCCCTCTCGGCGGGGGCCCTTACACAGATACGCAGTATTTT.

The gene calls are TRBV19 and TRBJ2-7, with 7 nucleotides matching TRBD1. Germline CDR1 reads LNHDA; CDR2 reads SQIVND (reference sequence). The CDR3 spans 14 residues. J lost 2 bases, V lost 0 bases, and 1 base had no gene match. CDR3 sequence reads: CASSIEGGAYEQYF. CDR3 DNA sequence: TGTGCCAGTAGTATAGAAGGGGGCGCCTACGAGCAGTACTTC. Looking up the rest from reference TRBV19 and TRBJ2-7 gives the full variable domain: DGGITQSPKYLFRKEGQNVTLSCEQNLNHDAMYWYRQDPGQGLRLIYYSQIVNDFQKGDIAEGYSVSREKKESFPLTVTSAQKNPTAFYLCASSIEGGAYEQYFGPGTRLTVT.

This clone appeared a single time. V gene TRBV28 combines with J gene TRBJ2-7; 8 bases are a match to TRBD1. This CDR3 is built from 15 residues. Germline lookup yields CDR1 MDHEN and CDR2 SYDVKM. The V gene end was trimmed by 3 bases and the J gene end by 3 bases; junction bases not matched to a gene: 7. This chain's CDR3 is CASSFSGQGHYEQYF. CDR3 DNA sequence: TGTGCCAGCAGTTTCTCCGGACAGGGACACTACGAGCAGTACTTC.

The V call is TRBV7-2, the J call TRBJ1-1, with D tentatively TRBD1 (5 bases). The CDR3 totals 18 residues. The germline V gene encodes CDR1 SGHTA and CDR2 FQGNSA. Deletions cut 2 bases from V and 0 bases from J, with 19 bases between. The CDR3: CASSLFRPGLSMNTEAFF. The CDR3 region has the DNA TGTGCCAGCAGCTTATTCCGTCCGGGACTGAGCATGAACACTGAAGCTTTCTTT.

The rearrangement uses TRBV5-4 and TRBJ2-7, with 13 positions matching TRBD2. The CDR3 totals 17 residues. Trimming cost V 3 bases and J 0 bases; bases outside gene matches: 6. From germline, CDR1 is SGHNT and CDR2 YYREEE (reference sequence). This chain's CDR3 is CASSSGLAGSYSYEQYF. The CDR3, as DNA: TGTGCCAGCAGCTCGGGACTAGCGGGGTCATACTCCTACGAGCAGTACTTC.